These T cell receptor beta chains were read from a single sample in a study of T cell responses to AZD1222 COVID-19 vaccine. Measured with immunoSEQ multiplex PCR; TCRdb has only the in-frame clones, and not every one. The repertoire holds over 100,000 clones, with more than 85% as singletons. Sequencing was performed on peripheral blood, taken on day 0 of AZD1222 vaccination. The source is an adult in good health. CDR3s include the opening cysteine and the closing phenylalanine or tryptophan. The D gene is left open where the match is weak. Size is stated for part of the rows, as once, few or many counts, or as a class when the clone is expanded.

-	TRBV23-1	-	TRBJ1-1	TGCGCCAGCAGTCTACCAAAAGGGAGGGGTAAAACTGAAGCTTTCTTT	CASSLPKGRGKTEAFF
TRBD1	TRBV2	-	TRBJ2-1	TGTGCCAGCACTGATCCGGACAGGGTTTCCTACAATGAGCAGTTCTTC	CASTDPDRVSYNEQFF
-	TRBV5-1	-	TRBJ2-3	TGCGCCAGCAGCGATGTTCGGCCGGGAGCTAGCACAGATACGCAGTATTTT	CASSDVRPGASTDTQYF
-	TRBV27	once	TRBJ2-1	TGTGCCAGCAGCACTCTCTCCTACAATGAGCAGTTCTTC	CASSTLSYNEQFF
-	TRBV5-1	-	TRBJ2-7	TGCGCCAGCAGCGCAGGGTTTCAATACGAGCAGTACTTC	CASSAGFQYEQYF
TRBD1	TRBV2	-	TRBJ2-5	TGTGCCAGCAGCAATGGACAGGGCTCACAAGAGACCCAGTACTTC	CASSNGQGSQETQYF
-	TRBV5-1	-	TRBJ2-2	TGCGCCAGCAGCCGGGCCTCGCCGAACACCGGGGAGCTGTTTTTT	CASSRASPNTGELFF
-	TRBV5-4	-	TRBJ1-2	TGTGCCAGCAGCTTGCGGCTAGGGCACCAAGCTAACTATGGCTACACCTTC	CASSLRLGHQANYGYTF
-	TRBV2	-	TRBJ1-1	TGTGCCAGCAGTGGGGGGACGGCGATGAACACTGAAGCTTTCTTT	CASSGGTAMNTEAFF
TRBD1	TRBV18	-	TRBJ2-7	TGTGCCAGCTCACCACCAACCGGACAGGGATTATCCTACGAGCAGTACTTC	CASSPPTGQGLSYEQYF
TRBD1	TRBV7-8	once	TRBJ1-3	TGTGCCAGCAAGGACAGGGGAAGGGGAAACACCATATATTTT	CASKDRGRGNTIYF
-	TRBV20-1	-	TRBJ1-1	TGCAGTGCTAGATGGGACACTGAAGCTTTCTTT	CSARWDTEAFF
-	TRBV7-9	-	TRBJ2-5	TGTGCCAGCAGCTTAGCAGGGACGGAGACCCAGTACTTC	CASSLAGTETQYF
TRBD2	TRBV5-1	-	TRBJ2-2	TGCGCCAGCCGCCTAGCGGGAGGGCCGGACACCGGGGAGCTGTTTTTT	CASRLAGGPDTGELFF
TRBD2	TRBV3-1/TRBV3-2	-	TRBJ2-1	TGTGCCAGCAGCCAAGCTGGACTAGCGGGACTTGAGCAGTTCTTC	CASSQAGLAGLEQFF
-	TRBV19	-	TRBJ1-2	TGTGCCAGTAGTATAGATAGTCGGGGGCGGACTAACTATGGCTACACCTTC	CASSIDSRGRTNYGYTF
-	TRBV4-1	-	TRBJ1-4	TGCGCCAGCAGCCAAGTTTATTCGGGGTATGAAAAACTGTTTTTT	CASSQVYSGYEKLFF
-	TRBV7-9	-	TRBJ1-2	TGTGCCAGCAGCTTAGTGGACAGAGGGTCCTATGGCTACACCTTC	CASSLVDRGSYGYTF
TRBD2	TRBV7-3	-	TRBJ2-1	TGTGCCAGCAGCTTAACCCCTCTAGCGGGACCAGGGGCCAATGAGCAGTTCTTC	CASSLTPLAGPGANEQFF
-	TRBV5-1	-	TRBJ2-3	TGCGCCAGCAGCCCCCGGGCGGGGATCACAGATACGCAGTATTTT	CASSPRAGITDTQYF
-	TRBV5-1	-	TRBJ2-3	TGCGCCAGCAGCAATGGGGGCGGGGAAACAGATACGCAGTATTTT	CASSNGGGETDTQYF
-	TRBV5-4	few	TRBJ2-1	TGTGCCAGCAGCTTGGGGGGAGGCCCCTACAATGAGCAGTTCTTC	CASSLGGGPYNEQFF
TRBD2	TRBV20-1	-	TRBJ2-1	TGCAGTGCTAGTGTCCTAGCGGGATCTCACAATGAGCAGTTCTTC	CSASVLAGSHNEQFF
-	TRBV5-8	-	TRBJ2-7	TGTGCCAGCAGCTTGTACGAGCAGTACTTC	CASSLYEQYF
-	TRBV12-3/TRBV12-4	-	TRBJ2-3	TGTGCCAGCAGTTTGGCGGGGGCGGGTACGCAGTATTTT	CASSLAGAGTQYF
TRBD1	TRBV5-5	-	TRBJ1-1	TGTGCCAGCAGCAAGGGACAGTTGAACACTGAAGCTTTCTTT	CASSKGQLNTEAFF
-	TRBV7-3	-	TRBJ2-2	TGTGCCAGCAGCGCCCCGGGACACGGAGGCGGGGAGCTGTTTTTT	CASSAPGHGGGELFF
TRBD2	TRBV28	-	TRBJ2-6	TGTGCCAGCAAGACTAGCGGGAGGTTCCTCTCTGGGGCCAACGTCCTGACTTTC	CASKTSGRFLSGANVLTF
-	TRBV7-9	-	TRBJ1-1	TGTGCCAGCAGCTTAGTCTCCCCAGGGACTGAAGCTTTCTTT	CASSLVSPGTEAFF